This passage covers 2 T cell receptor beta chains from one sample sequenced in a study of T cells in women clearing cervical HPV infection (dated by TCRdb to the late 2010s). Library prep was done by the immunoSEQ multiplex PCR assay. TCRdb's version of the immuneACCESS table is confined to in-frame rearrangements and falls short of the full clone set. An unresolved V gene accounts for under half of the shortfall where checked; the remainder is of unknown origin. The table for this sample lists some 33,000 clones. The ten largest clones take up 7.8% of the sample. Sequencing input: blood buffy coat. These receptors were taken from a woman between 18 and 70 years old with a cervical HPV16 infection that either progressed to CIN3+ or cleared (not recorded which).

About this clone itself: The read ends 3 residues shy of where the CDR3 ends; the end is completed using the germline J gene. The rearrangement joins TRBV7-9 to TRBJ1-4; the D gene is possibly TRBD1 (5 bases). CDR1 is SEHNR and CDR2 is FQNEAQ in the germline V gene (reference sequence). The CDR3 is made up of 14 amino acids. V was clipped by 5 bases and J by 2 bases, with 9 bases between them. Partial CDR3 DNA: TGTGCCAGCAGCCATGACAGTACTAATGAAAAA. This encodes CASSHDSTNEK. The whole CDR3 protein reads CASSHDSTNEKLFF.

On this clone itself: Read sequence stops 3 residues before the CDR3 end, and the germline J gene provides the missing end. The chain recombines TRBV5-1 with TRBJ2-1; 7 bases are shared with TRBD2. Per germline, CDR1 SGHRS and CDR2 YFSETQ. The CDR3 sequence is 15 residues long. V was clipped by 4 bases and J by 4 bases; unmatched bases: 8. The CDR3 reads CASSGYGGKYNEQFF. The sequenced CDR3 bases are TGCGCCAGCAGCGGCTACGGGGGGAAGTACAATGAG.